Shown below are 18 T cell receptor beta chains from a single sample sequenced in a study of blood T cell repertoires in COVID-19 (dated by TCRdb to 2020 to 2022). Libraries came from the immunoSEQ multiplex PCR assay. TCRdb stores this immuneACCESS table with in-frame sequences only. Part of the clones is absent; in the studies checked, under half of the shortfall reflects unresolved V genes, and no reason is known for the rest. The sample yields 97,000 or so clones; approximately 80% were counted once. The top ten constitute about 11% of the sample. Material: peripheral blood. These receptors came from a man in his 70s with active or convalescent COVID-19.

The chain recombines TRBV4-2 with TRBJ1-2; TRBD1 matches at 7 bases. The V segment lost 1 base and the J segment 3 bases; nucleotides outside the gene matches: 2. The CDR3 runs 14 residues. The germline V gene has CDR1 LGHNA and CDR2 YNFKEQ. The CDR3: CASSQGGTDYGYTF. As DNA, the CDR3 is TGTGCCAGCAGCCAAGGCGGGACAGACTATGGCTACACCTTC.

V gene TRBV9 combines with J gene TRBJ2-7; 8 bases are shared with TRBD1. With 4 bases clipped from V and 7 bases from J, the junction kept 7 bases outside the gene matches. Germline V gives CDR1 SGDLS, CDR2 YYNGEE. This CDR3 has 13 residues. Here the CDR3 reads CASSPWTGREQYF. The CDR3 coding sequence is TGTGCCAGCAGCCCATGGACAGGGAGGGAGCAGTACTTC.

The chain employs TRBV6-2 or TRBV6-3 and TRBJ1-3; no clear D. Germline CDR1 is MNHEY and CDR2 is SVGEGT. Trimming cost V 0 bases and J 4 bases, with 4 bases left between them. The CDR3 runs 13 residues. CDR3 coding DNA: TGTGCCAGCAGTTACTCGACAGGAAACACCATATATTTT. Its protein is CASSYSTGNTIYF.

The rearrangement links TRBV7-9 to TRBJ1-3; D possibly corresponds to TRBD1 (6 bases). V was cut by 5 bases and J by 4 bases, with 18 bases left in between. The CDR3 has 16 residues. Germline CDR1 SEHNR, CDR2 FQNEAQ (reference sequence). CDR3 protein: CASSGRTAREGNTIYF. As DNA, the CDR3 is TGTGCCAGCAGCGGCAGGACAGCGAGAGAAGGAAACACCATATATTTT.

V is TRBV5-5 and J is TRBJ1-2; D call uncertain. This CDR3 comprises 13 residues. CDR1 is SGHKS and CDR2 is YYEKEE in the germline V gene (reference sequence). Trimming took off 5 bases at V and 3 bases at J, with 11 bases between the two ends. CDR3 sequence (DNA): TGTGCCAGCAGTCTAGACCGGGACTATGGCTACACCTTC. Translated: CASSLDRDYGYTF.

The chain couples TRBV5-5 to TRBJ1-6, with 7 bases matching TRBD1. In germline, CDR1 is SGHKS, CDR2 YYEKEE (reference sequence). This CDR3 has 14 residues. V lost 4 bases and J lost 7; bases outside the gene matches: 5. The CDR3 sequence is CASSAQGSNSPLHF. The CDR3 region has the DNA TGTGCCAGCAGCGCACAGGGGTCGAATTCACCCCTCCACTTT.

The chain has TRBV19 and TRBJ2-5, with D hard to call. CDR1 is LNHDA, CDR2 SQIVND, per germline (reference sequence). Trimming removed 1 base at V and 2 bases at J, with 8 bases between. CDR3 length: 14 amino acids. Here the CDR3 reads CASSIVQNQETQYF. The CDR3 DNA sequence: TGTGCCAGTAGTATAGTCCAGAATCAAGAGACCCAGTACTTC.

The chain recombines TRBV21-1 with TRBJ1-6; TRBD1, as called in the table, went unchecked against the DNA. TRBV21-1 is reported as a pseudogene. The CDR3 sequence is 17 residues long. CDR3 region: CASSKTVSSSYNSPLHF. As DNA, the CDR3 is TGTGCCAGCAGCAAGACAGTCTCAAGCTCCTATAATTCACCCCTCCACTTT.

The J gene is TRBJ1-1, the V gene TRBV7-8, with D hard to call. CDR1 is SGHVS and CDR2 is FQNEAQ in the germline V gene. Trimming took 4 bases from V and 2 from J, leaving 8 bases between them. This CDR3 is 13 amino acids long. CDR3 nucleotide sequence: TGTGCCAGCAGCTCGGCAGGAAACACTGAAGCTTTCTTT. It specifies CASSSAGNTEAFF.

The rearrangement uses TRBV5-1 and TRBJ1-2; D unclear. The CDR3 length is 15 residues. Germline CDR1 is SGHRS and CDR2 is YFSETQ. V shed 3 bases and J shed 4 bases, with 16 bases lying between them. CDR3: CASSSQPGSSYGYTF. In DNA, the CDR3 is TGCGCCAGCAGCTCTCAGCCAGGCTCGAGCTATGGCTACACCTTC.

This rearrangement joins TRBV9 to TRBJ1-2, with D uncertain. Trimming removed 0 bases from V and 6 bases from J, with 12 bases in between. The CDR3 has 14 residues. Germline V gene data show CDR1 as SGDLS and CDR2 as YYNGEE. CDR3 amino acids: CASSVAVGGDGYTF. CDR3 nucleotide sequence: TGTGCCAGCAGCGTAGCGGTGGGTGGAGATGGCTACACCTTC.

This clone was seen a handful of times. The chain has TRBV12-3 or TRBV12-4 and TRBJ2-7; D possibly corresponds to TRBD1 (6 bases). V lost 6 bases, J lost 1 base, and 10 bases lay in between. The CDR3 totals 13 residues. CDR3 residues: CASRQGGSYEQYF. The CDR3 DNA reads as TGTGCCAGCAGACAGGGTGGGTCCTACGAGCAGTACTTC.

The CDR3 region has the DNA TGTGCCAGCAGTTACGCCCTAGGGAGGGCAGTTCCTGAAGCTTTCTTT. Amino acid sequence: CASSYALGRAVPEAFF. The gene calls are TRBV6-2 or TRBV6-3 and TRBJ1-1; D gene ambiguous. V was clipped by 2 bases and J by 6 bases, with 19 bases between them. The CDR3 covers 16 residues. Germline CDR1 MNHEY, CDR2 SVGEGT.

This chain joins TRBV19 and TRBJ2-3, with 13 bases matching TRBD2. Germline V gene data show CDR1 as LNHDA and CDR2 as SQIVND (reference sequence). After removal of 10 bases from V and 0 bases from J, the junction contained 7 bases not matched to a gene. The CDR3 runs 16 residues. CDR3 DNA: TGTGCCACCGGGGGGACTAGCGGGGCCAGCACAGATACGCAGTATTTT. Protein sequence: CATGGTSGASTDTQYF. Variable domain in full (rest from reference TRBV19 and TRBJ2-3): DGGITQSPKYLFRKEGQNVTLSCEQNLNHDAMYWYRQDPGQGLRLIYYSQIVNDFQKGDIAEGYSVSREKKESFPLTVTSAQKNPTAFYLCATGGTSGASTDTQYFGPGTRLTVL.

This clone appeared once. This chain joins TRBV11-3 and TRBJ2-1; 9 bases line up with TRBD2. The CDR3 has 15 amino acids. The ends lost 1 base at V and 9 bases at J; junction bases unmatched: 7. CDR1 is SGHNT and CDR2 is YENEEA in the germline V gene. The CDR3 protein is CASSLVLAGVSEQFF. DNA of the CDR3: TGTGCCAGCAGCTTAGTATTAGCGGGGGTTAGTGAGCAGTTCTTC. Full variable domain (outside the CDR3, taken from reference TRBV11-3 and TRBJ2-1): EAGVVQSPRYKIIEKKQPVAFWCNPISGHNTLYWYLQNLGQGPELLIRYENEEAVDDSQLPKDRFSAERLKGVDSTLKIQPAELGDSAVYLCASSLVLAGVSEQFFGPGTRLTVL.

The chain carries TRBV5-4 and TRBJ1-3; TRBD1 matches at 10 bases. This CDR3 is built from 15 residues. With V trimmed by 4 bases and J by 7 bases, 8 bases remained unmatched. Germline values: CDR1 SGHNT, CDR2 YYREEE (reference sequence). CDR3 DNA sequence: TGTGCCAGCAGCAGCCGGGACAGGGGTCTGAACACCATATATTTT. It is translated as CASSSRDRGLNTIYF.

This chain links TRBV20-1 with TRBJ2-5, with D perhaps TRBD1 (6 bases). Trimming cost V 6 bases and J 7 bases, with 12 bases left between them. Germline assignment: CDR1 DFQATT and CDR2 SNEGSKA (reference sequence). This CDR3 comprises 11 residues. CDR3 nucleotide sequence: TGCAGTGCCAACTCGGACAGGACCCAGTACTTC. It yields the protein CSANSDRTQYF.

This clone appeared once. The J gene is TRBJ2-7, the V gene TRBV6-1, with D hard to call. The CDR3 is 13 amino acids. Germline-derived CDR1 and CDR2 are MNHNS and SASEGT. Between the trimmed V and J ends, which lost 3 bases and 5 bases, there was a span of 11 bases. The CDR3: CASSDRGTHEQYF. The CDR3 DNA reads TGTGCCAGCAGTGATCGCGGAACCCACGAGCAGTACTTC.